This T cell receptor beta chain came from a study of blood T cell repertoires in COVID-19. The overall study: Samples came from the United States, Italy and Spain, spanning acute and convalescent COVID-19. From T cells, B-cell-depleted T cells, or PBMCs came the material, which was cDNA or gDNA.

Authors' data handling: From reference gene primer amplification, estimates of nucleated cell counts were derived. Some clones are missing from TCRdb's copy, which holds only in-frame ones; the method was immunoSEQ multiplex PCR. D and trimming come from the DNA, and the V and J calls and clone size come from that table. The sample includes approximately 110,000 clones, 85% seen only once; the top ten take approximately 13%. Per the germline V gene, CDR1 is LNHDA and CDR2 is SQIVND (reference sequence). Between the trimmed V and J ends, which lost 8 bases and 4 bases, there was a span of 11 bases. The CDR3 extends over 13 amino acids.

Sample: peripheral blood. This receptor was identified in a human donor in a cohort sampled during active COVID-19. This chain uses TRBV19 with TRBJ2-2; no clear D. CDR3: CASSRGITGELFF. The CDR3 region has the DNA TGTGCCAGTTCACGAGGTATCACCGGGGAGCTGTTTTTT.